Shown below are 21 T cell receptor beta chains from a single sample sequenced in a study of cytomegalovirus exposure and HLA in healthy donors. Use of 60 Vbeta and 13 Jbeta primers characterized the PCR. Produced via immunoSEQ multiplex PCR; TCRdb's table is partial and in-frame only. This sample has about 140,000 clones; roughly 80% occur once, and the top ten carry over 9%. The specimen sequenced was PBMCs. Every receptor here comes from a young man in good health and CMV-seropositive.

V gene TRBV9 combines with J gene TRBJ2-7; TRBD1 is a possible D gene (6 bases). Deletions cut 0 bases from V and 2 bases from J, with 12 bases between. The CDR3 covers 15 residues. The V gene's germline CDR1 is SGDLS and CDR2 YYNGEE. CDR3 bases: TGTGCCAGCAGCGTAGAAGTCGGACAGACCTACGAGCAGTACTTC. This codes for CASSVEVGQTYEQYF.

CDR3 nucleotide sequence: TGTGCCAGTAGTATAATGAGAGCAACTAATGAAAAACTGTTTTTT. Encoded protein: CASSIMRATNEKLFF. This sequence joins TRBV19 and TRBJ1-4; D is unresolved. The CDR3 loop spans 15 amino acids. Between the trimmed V and J ends, which lost 2 bases and 0 bases, there was a span of 7 bases. In germline, CDR1 is LNHDA, CDR2 SQIVND (reference sequence).

This sequence joins TRBV5-4 and TRBJ1-1, with 9 bases identical to TRBD1. The trim removed 4 bases at V and 5 bases at J, leaving 6 bases unmatched. Germline V gives CDR1 SGHNT, CDR2 YYREEE (reference sequence). The CDR3 spans 14 residues. CDR3: CASSATGGRTEAFF. The CDR3 DNA is TGTGCCAGCAGCGCGACAGGGGGAAGGACTGAAGCTTTCTTT.

The gene calls are TRBV7-9 and TRBJ2-1; TRBD2 matches 9 bases. After removal of 8 bases from V and 8 bases from J, the junction contained 10 bases not matched to a gene. CDR1 and CDR2 (germline): SEHNR, FQNEAQ (reference sequence). CDR3 size: 14 residues. CDR3 amino acids: CASLPGTSNHEQFF. CDR3 nucleotides: TGTGCCAGCCTACCCGGGACTAGCAACCATGAGCAGTTCTTC.

CDR3 in amino acids: CASSLGSGGNEQFF. The CDR3 DNA reads TGTGCCAGCAGCTTAGGATCCGGGGGCAATGAGCAGTTCTTC. This chain uses TRBV7-9 with TRBJ2-1; tentative D call: TRBD2 (6 bases). The CDR3 totals 14 residues. Germline V gives CDR1 SEHNR, CDR2 FQNEAQ (reference sequence). The V gene lost 1 base and the J gene lost 6 bases, with 10 bases spanning the gap.

This clone was found once. Written as DNA, the CDR3 is TGTGCCAGCAGCCGATCTAGAGTCTACGAGCAGTACTTC. Its translation is CASSRSRVYEQYF. This chain links TRBV6-5 with TRBJ2-7; D is unclear. The CDR3 is 13 residues long. Germline CDR1 and CDR2: MNHEY and SVGAGI. V lost 6 bases and J 3 bases, leaving 12 bases between the germline ends.

The J gene is TRBJ2-7, the V gene TRBV5-6, with D possibly matching TRBD1 (6 bases). CDR3 size: 12 residues. Germline V gene data show CDR1 as SGHDT and CDR2 as YYEEEE. V lost 2 bases to trimming and J lost 4 bases, with 7 bases between them. CDR3 amino acids: CASSFGTYEQYF. CDR3 DNA sequence: TGTGCCAGCAGCTTTGGGACATACGAGCAGTACTTC.

The V and J genes are TRBV2 and TRBJ2-1, with 8 bases lining up with TRBD2. V was pared by 7 bases and J by 7 bases, with 9 bases of the junction left unmatched. Germline V CDR1 and CDR2: SNHLY, FYNNEI. The CDR3 is made up of 14 amino acids. The CDR3 is CASNERETWNEQFF. The CDR3 DNA sequence: TGTGCCAGCAATGAGCGGGAGACCTGGAATGAGCAGTTCTTC.

The chain recombines TRBV4-2 with TRBJ2-1; TRBD2 aligns across 11 bases. This CDR3 has 15 residues. J lost 12 bases, V lost 4 bases, and 11 bases had no gene match. Germline CDR1 reads LGHNA; CDR2 reads YNFKEQ. The DNA for the CDR3 is TGTGCCAGCAGCCCCCTTGGGACTAGCGGAGGAGGGCAGTTCTTC. It translates to CASSPLGTSGGGQFF.

The CDR3 region has the DNA TGTGCCAGCAGCCCGGCAGGGCCAACCGCCGGGGAGCTGTTTTTT. As protein: CASSPAGPTAGELFF. The chain is built from TRBV5-5 and TRBJ2-2, with a possible D match to TRBD1 (5 bases). This CDR3 spans 15 amino acids. V was shortened by 4 bases and J by 6 bases, with 16 bases between the two germline ends. CDR1 and CDR2 from the germline V gene are SGHKS and YYEKEE (reference sequence).

This chain joins TRBV9 and TRBJ2-3, with TRBD2 matching 10 bases. V lost 3 bases and J lost 2; bases outside the gene matches: 3. The CDR3 is made up of 15 amino acids. Per the germline V gene, CDR1 is SGDLS and CDR2 is YYNGEE. CDR3 nucleotide sequence: TGTGCCAGCAGCGAAGGACTAGCGGACACAGATACGCAGTATTTT. It yields the protein CASSEGLADTDTQYF.

The chain employs TRBV6-4 and TRBJ2-7; D perhaps matches TRBD2 (6 bases). The V gene's germline CDR1 is MRHNA and CDR2 SNTAGT. This CDR3 spans 15 amino acids. The V and J ends lost 1 base and 0 bases respectively, with 10 bases between them. The CDR3, as DNA: TGTGCCAGCAGTGACTGCGGGACCATCTCCTACGAGCAGTACTTC. It encodes CASSDCGTISYEQYF.

The chain joins TRBV29-1 to TRBJ2-7; maybe TRBD2 (6 bases). The V gene lost 6 bases and the J gene lost 2 bases, with 14 bases spanning the gap. The CDR3 has 13 residues. Germline CDR1 reads SQVTM; CDR2 reads ANQGSEA. The CDR3 loop is CSVGTGLTYEQYF. CDR3 coding DNA: TGCAGCGTCGGGACTGGACTAACCTACGAGCAGTACTTC.

The genes are TRBV14 and TRBJ2-3; the match to TRBD2 covers 7 bases. The V segment lost 6 bases and the J segment 0 bases; nucleotides outside the gene matches: 9. Germline loops: CDR1 SGHDN, CDR2 FVKESK. CDR3 size: 16 residues. CDR3 coding DNA: TGTGCCAGCAGAAGGTCGGGGGGATATAGCACAGATACGCAGTATTTT. Translating gives CASRRSGGYSTDTQYF.

V gene TRBV18 combines with J gene TRBJ2-7; tentatively, D is TRBD2 (5 bases). V was shortened by 3 bases and J by 0 bases, with 15 bases between the two germline ends. Germline V lookup: CDR1 KGHSH, CDR2 LQKENI. The CDR3 loop spans 16 amino acids. The CDR3 DNA reads as TGTGCCAGCTCACCCGAGGGTCCCACCATCTCCTACGAGCAGTACTTC. Translation gives CASSPEGPTISYEQYF.

The chain has TRBV10-3 and TRBJ2-7; 12 positions match TRBD2. CDR1 and CDR2 from the germline V gene are ENHRY and SYGVKD. The junction had 5 bases not matched to a gene; V was cut back by 6 bases and J by 2 bases. The CDR3 runs 15 residues. The CDR3 loop reads CAISSGTSGPYEQYF. For the CDR3, the DNA is TGTGCCATCAGCTCAGGGACTAGCGGGCCCTACGAGCAGTACTTC.

The CDR3 DNA sequence: TGTGCCAGCAGCTTAGGCCAGGGAGGGAACACTGAAGCTTTCTTT. It specifies CASSLGQGGNTEAFF. The chain recombines TRBV7-8 with TRBJ1-1, with D possibly matching TRBD1 (5 bases). This CDR3 spans 15 amino acids. Per the germline V gene, CDR1 is SGHVS and CDR2 is FQNEAQ. V was clipped by 1 base and J by 1 base, with 10 bases between them.

There are a few counts of this clone. V usage is TRBV6-1 and J usage is TRBJ2-5; 7 bases match TRBD2. Germline V lookup: CDR1 MNHNS, CDR2 SASEGT. CDR3 length: 15 amino acids. J lost 5 bases, V lost 3 bases, and 9 bases had no gene match. The CDR3 loop is CASSDAWGGEETQYF. In nucleotides, the CDR3 is TGTGCCAGCAGTGACGCTTGGGGAGGGGAGGAGACCCAGTACTTC.

This rearrangement joins TRBV18 to TRBJ1-2; 8 bases agree with TRBD1. CDR1 is KGHSH and CDR2 is LQKENI in the germline V gene. With 3 bases clipped from V and 4 bases from J, the junction kept 7 bases outside the gene matches. CDR3 length equals 15 residues. As DNA, the CDR3 is TGTGCCAGCTCACCTTCGACAGGGGAGACCTATGGCTACACCTTC. Translation: CASSPSTGETYGYTF. Drawing the rest from reference TRBV18 and TRBJ1-2, the complete variable domain is NAGVMQNPRHLVRRRGQEARLRCSPMKGHSHVYWYRQLPEEGLKFMVYLQKENIIDESGMPKERFSAEFPKEGPSILRIQQVVRGDSAAYFCASSPSTGETYGYTFGSGTRLTVV.

This chain joins TRBV11-2 and TRBJ2-1, with 13 bases aligning to TRBD2. Per germline, CDR1 SGHAT and CDR2 FQNNGV. The CDR3 consists of 17 residues. The V segment lost 3 bases and the J segment 0 bases; nucleotides outside the gene matches: 2. The CDR3 region is CASSFRTSGSSYNEQFF. As DNA, the CDR3 is TGTGCCAGCAGCTTTCGGACTAGCGGGAGCTCCTACAATGAGCAGTTCTTC.

The gene calls are TRBV19 and TRBJ2-7; D might be TRBD2 (6 bases). Germline loops: CDR1 LNHDA, CDR2 SQIVND (reference sequence). The CDR3 consists of 13 residues. V shed 3 bases and J shed 6 bases, with 12 bases lying between them. For the CDR3, the DNA is TGTGCCAGTAGTATCGCGGGGAGCGGCGAGCAGTACTTC. It yields the protein CASSIAGSGEQYF.